The 6 T cell receptor beta chains listed next were all sequenced from one sample in a study of identical twins. Each CDR3 protein is one row after TCRdb ran MiXCR on the 5' RACE reads. The profile shows about 280,000 distinct CDR3 sequences, roughly 8.6% of them singletons. Another study also made use of these data, one on yellow fever vaccine responses in identical twins.

Sequencing was done on a sample of memory (CD45RO+) T cells sorted from blood. These TCRs come from a young woman in good health.

The J gene is TRBJ2-2, the V gene TRBV27; TRBD1 might be the D (6 bases). V gave up 6 bases and J gave up 3 bases, with 14 bases separating them. The germline V gene encodes CDR1 MNHEY and CDR2 SMNVEV (reference sequence). CDR3 length equals 15 residues. CDR3 sequence (DNA): TGTGCCAGCAGACGCCGGGACACCGACACCGGGGAGCTGTTTTTT. Protein: CASRRRDTDTGELFF.

CDR3 amino acids: CAICSSRLAGETSRETQYF. CDR3 nucleotides: TGTGCCATCTGTTCGTCGAGACTAGCGGGGGAGACGTCCAGGGAGACCCAGTACTTC. The chain uses TRBV10-3 and TRBJ2-5, with 12 bases lining up with TRBD2. CDR1 is ENHRY and CDR2 is SYGVKD in the germline V gene. Trimming at V came to 8 bases and at J to 5 bases, leaving 21 bases not matched to a gene. This CDR3 has 19 residues.

This clonotype turned up a few times. The chain recombines TRBV4-1 with TRBJ2-5; 7 bases line up with TRBD1. The CDR3 extends over 14 amino acids. CDR1 MGHRA and CDR2 YSYEKL come from the germline V gene. The junction had 8 bases not matched to a gene; V was cut back by 3 bases and J by 7 bases. As DNA, the CDR3 is TGCGCCAGCAGCCAGGAAAGGACAGGAGGGACCCAGTACTTC. This codes for CASSQERTGGTQYF.

This clonotype was observed many times. The chain couples TRBV7-8 to TRBJ2-1; 11 bases map to TRBD2. This CDR3 comprises 17 residues. Germline lookup yields CDR1 SGHVS and CDR2 FQNEAQ. V lost 0 bases to trimming and J lost 9 bases; unmatched junction nucleotides: 10. Here the CDR3 reads CASSLARLAGGLGEQFF. The CDR3 DNA follows: TGTGCCAGCAGCTTAGCCCGATTAGCGGGGGGGTTAGGTGAGCAGTTCTTC.

The CDR3: CASSQEGSRGLLNEQFF. DNA for the CDR3: TGTGCCAGCAGCCAAGAGGGGTCGCGAGGGTTGCTAAATGAGCAGTTCTTC. The chain carries TRBV3-1 and TRBJ2-1, with a weak D call TRBD2 (5 bases). The V gene lost 0 bases and the J gene lost 7 bases, with 19 bases spanning the gap. CDR3 length: 17 amino acids. Germline-derived CDR1 and CDR2 are LGHDT and YNNKEL (reference sequence).

In its sample, this clonotype was seen many times. This chain joins TRBV7-2 and TRBJ1-2; no clear D. This CDR3 comprises 15 residues. CDR1 and CDR2 (germline): SGHTA, FQGNSA. V lost 0 bases and J lost 2, with 10 bases in between. The CDR3 DNA reads TGTGCCAGCAGCTTAGCGGCGGCGGTAAACTATGGCTACACCTTC. It is translated as CASSLAAAVNYGYTF.